The 26 T cell receptor beta chains listed next were all sequenced from one sample in a study of cytomegalovirus exposure and HLA in healthy donors. The PCR employed 60 Vbeta primers together with 13 Jbeta primers. Using immunoSEQ multiplex PCR, the repertoire was profiled, and TCRdb retains in-frame clones only, with some absent. Here the sample spans some 140,000 clones, 65% to 85% being singletons. The sequencing sample was made of PBMCs. Receptors originate from a woman aged 40 to 50 in good health and CMV-seropositive.

The chain employs TRBV7-8 and TRBJ1-1, with a weak D call TRBD1 (5 bases). Germline V CDR1 and CDR2: SGHVS, FQNEAQ. With 4 bases removed from V and 4 bases from J, the gap between germline ends came to 10 bases. The CDR3 is 13 residues long. The CDR3 protein is CASSSRGFTEAFF. CDR3 coding DNA: TGTGCCAGCAGCTCTCGGGGGTTCACTGAAGCTTTCTTT. The full variable domain, in which reference TRBV7-8 and TRBJ1-1 provide the parts outside the CDR3, is GAGVSQSPRYKVAKRGQDVALRCDPISGHVSLFWYQQALGQGPEFLTYFQNEAQLDKSGLPSDRFFAERPEGSVSTLKIQRTQQEDSAVYLCASSSRGFTEAFFGQGTRLTVV.

For this clone: Relative to the germline gene, one junction end is altered; a read error may explain this. The gene calls are TRBV2 and TRBJ2-7; D is possibly TRBD2 (5 bases). CDR3 size: 13 residues. Germline V gene lookup returns CDR1 SNHLY and CDR2 FYNNEI. The CDR3 bases are TGTGCCAGCAGTGCGGACTCCACCTACGAGCAGTGCTTC. This sequence encodes CASSADSTYEQCF. Using reference TRBV2 and TRBJ2-7 for the parts outside the CDR3, the full variable domain is EPEVTQTPSHQVTQMGQEVILRCVPISNHLYFYWYRQILGQKVEFLVSFYNNEISEKSEIFDDQFSVERPDGSNFTLKIRSTKLEDSAMYFCASSADSTYEQCFGPGTRLTVT.

There are a few counts of this clone. At one boundary the junction diverges from the germline segment, which might be a read error. The chain links TRBV5-8 to TRBJ1-1; weak D call: TRBD1 (5 bases). This CDR3 is built from 10 residues. Germline-derived CDR1 and CDR2 are SGHTS and YDEGEE. DNA for the CDR3: TGTGCCAGCAGCCCGATAGGGGAAACCTTT. It yields the protein CASSPIGETF.

This clone was counted a few times. This sequence joins TRBV6-5 and TRBJ1-4, with 9 bases fitting TRBD1. V dropped 6 bases and J dropped 8; count of bases not matched to a gene: 7. CDR1 is MNHEY, CDR2 SVGAGI, per germline. There are 14 residues in the CDR3. In DNA, the CDR3 is TGTGCCAGCAGCCCCGGGACAGGGTACGAAAAACTGTTTTTT. Residues: CASSPGTGYEKLFF.

The chain links TRBV19 to TRBJ1-4; the D gene is possibly TRBD1 (5 bases). Trimming stripped 6 bases from V and 5 bases from J, with 16 bases between. This CDR3 is 15 amino acids long. Germline-derived CDR1 and CDR2 are LNHDA and SQIVND (reference sequence). Here the CDR3 DNA reads TGTGCCAGTAGGACACCATCCCAGGGAAATGAAAAACTGTTTTTT. It codes for CASRTPSQGNEKLFF.

The chain has TRBV29-1 and TRBJ1-2; D is ambiguous. CDR3 length equals 14 residues. Germline V gene lookup returns CDR1 SQVTM and CDR2 ANQGSEA. V was trimmed by 0 bases and J by 5 bases, leaving 13 bases between them. CDR3 in amino acids: CSVEEYKNGYGYTF. CDR3 bases: TGCAGCGTTGAAGAATACAAGAACGGGTATGGCTACACCTTC. Variable domain in full (rest from reference TRBV29-1 and TRBJ1-2): SAVISQKPSRDICQRGTSLTIQCQVDSQVTMMFWYRQQPGQSLTLIATANQGSEATYESGFVIDKFPISRPNLTFSTLTVSNMSPEDSSIYLCSVEEYKNGYGYTFGSGTRLTVV.

In this sample, this clone turned up a few times. The rearrangement links TRBV4-2 to TRBJ2-7; D ambiguous. The CDR3 consists of 15 residues. Looked up from germline, CDR1 is LGHNA and CDR2 is YNFKEQ. Trimming left V 0 bases short and J 6 bases short, with 15 bases between. The chain's CDR3 is CASSQDIQYLREQYF. CDR3 bases: TGTGCCAGCAGCCAAGATATCCAATATCTACGCGAGCAGTACTTC.

This clone was found a few times. The rearrangement joins TRBV6-1 to TRBJ2-7; tentative D call: TRBD1 (5 bases). V lost 8 bases, J lost 0 bases, and 8 bases lay in between. Germline-derived CDR1 and CDR2 are MNHNS and SASEGT. CDR3 length equals 12 residues. CDR3 sequence reads: CASEGHSYEQYF. CDR3 DNA sequence: TGTGCCAGCGAAGGACACTCCTACGAGCAGTACTTC.

The gene calls are TRBV2 and TRBJ1-5; TRBD1 matches at 9 bases. The CDR3 contains 13 residues. Trimming at V came to 6 bases and at J to 6 bases, leaving 3 bases not matched to a gene. Germline-derived CDR1 and CDR2 are SNHLY and FYNNEI. CDR3 residues: CASSRTGVQPQHF. The CDR3 DNA is TGTGCCAGCAGCCGGACAGGGGTTCAGCCCCAGCATTTT. Full variable domain (missing parts from reference TRBV2 and TRBJ1-5): EPEVTQTPSHQVTQMGQEVILRCVPISNHLYFYWYRQILGQKVEFLVSFYNNEISEKSEIFDDQFSVERPDGSNFTLKIRSTKLEDSAMYFCASSRTGVQPQHFGDGTRLSIL.

V is TRBV4-2 and J is TRBJ2-7; 9 nucleotides line up with TRBD2. Germline loops: CDR1 LGHNA, CDR2 YNFKEQ. V was pared by 0 bases and J by 6 bases, with 9 bases of the junction left unmatched. The length of the CDR3 is 16 residues. Here the CDR3 DNA reads TGTGCCAGCAGCCAAGAGACTAGCGGACCCGGCTCCGAGCAGTACTTC. It yields the protein CASSQETSGPGSEQYF.

The V call is TRBV7-2, the J call TRBJ2-3; D is unclear. V lost 4 bases to trimming and J lost 1 base, with 9 bases between them. The CDR3 loop spans 14 amino acids. Germline CDR1 reads SGHTA; CDR2 reads FQGNSA. DNA of the CDR3: TGTGCCAGCAGCTCTAGACCCGGCACAGATACGCAGTATTTT. It specifies CASSSRPGTDTQYF.

The chain recombines TRBV21-1 with TRBJ2-1; no DNA check was done on the table's D call, TRBD2. TRBV21-1 is shown as a pseudogene. This CDR3 spans 18 amino acids. CDR3 in DNA: TGTGCCAGCAGCACAAGCAGTGGAAGCGGGAGGTTGAACAATGAGCAGTTCTTC. Translation: CASSTSSGSGRLNNEQFF.

The chain joins TRBV7-2 to TRBJ2-1; D is perhaps TRBD2 (6 bases). There are 15 residues in the CDR3. The V and J ends lost 2 bases and 4 bases respectively, with 12 bases between them. Germline V gene sequence: CDR1 SGHTA, CDR2 FQGNSA. CDR3 residues: CASSLRDWSYNEQFF. In DNA, the CDR3 is TGTGCCAGCAGCTTAAGGGACTGGTCATACAATGAGCAGTTCTTC.

The chain recombines TRBV5-6 with TRBJ1-6, with no clear D. The CDR3 totals 9 residues. Between the trimmed V and J ends, which lost 9 bases and 7 bases, there was a span of 2 bases. Germline CDR1 and CDR2: SGHDT and YYEEEE. The CDR3 nucleotides read TGTGCCACGAATTCACCCCTCCACTTT. This gives the protein CATNSPLHF.

This chain connects TRBV5-1 to TRBJ2-3; perhaps TRBD2 as D (5 bases). V dropped 0 bases and J dropped 5 bases, with 13 bases sitting between them. Germline CDR1 is SGHRS and CDR2 is YFSETQ. The CDR3 extends over 15 amino acids. In DNA form, the CDR3 reads TGCGCCAGCAGCTTGGTTTCCGGGAAGGAAGATACGCAGTATTTT. It is translated as CASSLVSGKEDTQYF.

This chain uses TRBV5-1 with TRBJ2-1, with no clear D. Trimming left V 4 bases short and J 0 bases short, with 5 bases between. Germline CDR1 is SGHRS and CDR2 is YFSETQ. The CDR3 totals 13 residues. The CDR3 sequence: CASSQSSYNEQFF. CDR3 sequence (DNA): TGCGCCAGCAGCCAGTCCTCCTACAATGAGCAGTTCTTC.

The rearrangement links TRBV11-2 to TRBJ2-3; 8 bases align to TRBD2. The CDR3 has 17 residues. Germline lookup yields CDR1 SGHAT and CDR2 FQNNGV. The ends lost 5 bases at V and 6 bases at J; junction bases unmatched: 16. CDR3: CASSRSTSGRLLDTQYF. The CDR3 nucleotides read TGTGCCAGCAGCCGTAGCACGAGCGGGAGACTCCTGGATACGCAGTATTTT. The variable domain in full, completed from reference TRBV11-2 and TRBJ2-3, reads EAGVAQSPRYKIIEKRQSVAFWCNPISGHATLYWYQQILGQGPKLLIQFQNNGVVDDSQLPKDRFSAERLKGVDSTLKIQPAKLEDSAVYLCASSRSTSGRLLDTQYFGPGTRLTVL.

This sequence joins TRBV7-9 and TRBJ2-3; TRBD2 might be the D (5 bases). Trimming took off 1 base at V and 0 bases at J, with 5 bases between the two ends. The CDR3 runs to 14 residues. Germline V gene data show CDR1 as SEHNR and CDR2 as FQNEAQ (reference sequence). The CDR3 sequence: CASSLERSTDTQYF. The CDR3 DNA follows: TGTGCCAGCAGCTTAGAGCGGAGCACAGATACGCAGTATTTT.

This chain links TRBV5-1 with TRBJ1-1, with D unresolved. V was cut by 0 bases and J by 0 bases, with 9 bases left in between. This CDR3 spans 15 amino acids. Per germline, CDR1 SGHRS and CDR2 YFSETQ. CDR3 DNA: TGCGCCAGCAGCTTGGCACAGAACATGAACACTGAAGCTTTCTTT. This codes for CASSLAQNMNTEAFF.

The chain is built from TRBV7-2 and TRBJ2-5, with D possibly being TRBD2 (6 bases). From germline, CDR1 is SGHTA and CDR2 FQGNSA. V was cut by 5 bases and J by 4 bases, with 17 bases left in between. CDR3 length: 15 amino acids. The CDR3 loop is CASSLGGAGGETQYF. In nucleotides, the CDR3 is TGTGCCAGCAGCCTCGGCGGGGCCGGGGGAGAGACCCAGTACTTC.

The chain employs TRBV29-1 and TRBJ2-7, with 8 bases lining up with TRBD1. The V gene's germline CDR1 is SQVTM and CDR2 ANQGSEA. CDR3 length: 12 residues. With V trimmed by 3 bases and J by 3 bases, 1 base remained unmatched. CDR3 amino acids: CSVDTGGYEQYF. DNA for the CDR3: TGCAGCGTTGATACAGGGGGCTACGAGCAGTACTTC.

This clone was observed a handful of times. The rearrangement uses TRBV11-3 and TRBJ2-7, with a possible D match to TRBD1 (6 bases). Germline CDR1 and CDR2: SGHNT and YENEEA. The CDR3 is 16 residues long. Trimming left V 5 bases short and J 2 bases short, with 19 bases between. CDR3 coding DNA: TGTGCCAGCAGCAAGAGGACTCAGGGGCTAGCCTACGAGCAGTACTTC. Translation gives CASSKRTQGLAYEQYF.

The chain joins TRBV5-1 to TRBJ2-1, with 14 bases aligning to TRBD2. Germline V gives CDR1 SGHRS, CDR2 YFSETQ. The CDR3 has 17 residues. The junction had 11 bases not matched to a gene; V was cut back by 4 bases and J by 8 bases. The CDR3 DNA reads as TGCGCCAGCAGCCCCAGGACTAGCGGGAGGATTGGCCATGAGCAGTTCTTC. It specifies CASSPRTSGRIGHEQFF.

The chain is built from TRBV4-2 and TRBJ2-1; TRBD2 agrees at 16 bases. Germline CDR1 reads LGHNA; CDR2 reads YNFKEQ. After removal of 4 bases from V and 6 bases from J, the junction contained 9 bases not matched to a gene. The CDR3 loop spans 18 amino acids. CDR3 DNA sequence: TGTGCCAGCAGCCCCGGGGGGACTAGCGGGAGGGCCCTCAATGAGCAGTTCTTC. Protein sequence: CASSPGGTSGRALNEQFF.

The V and J genes are TRBV6-6 and TRBJ2-7; TRBD2 matches 7 bases. V lost 5 bases, J lost 6 bases, and 16 bases stayed unmatched. Looked up from germline, CDR1 is MNHNY and CDR2 is SVGAGI (reference sequence). The CDR3 extends over 16 amino acids. The CDR3 coding sequence is TGTGCCAGCAGTATCCAGAGCGGGGTGGCAGCTGGCGAGCAGTACTTC. Residues: CASSIQSGVAAGEQYF.

The V call is TRBV28, the J call TRBJ1-5; tentative D call: TRBD1 (6 bases). The CDR3 is 14 residues long. Trimming removed 5 bases from V and 2 bases from J, with 10 bases in between. The V gene's germline CDR1 is MDHEN and CDR2 SYDVKM. DNA of the CDR3: TGTGCCAGCAGTAAAAGACAGGGCAATCAGCCCCAGCATTTT. Its translation is CASSKRQGNQPQHF.